This T cell receptor beta chain was obtained from a study of cytomegalovirus exposure and HLA in healthy donors. Per germline, CDR1 SNHLY and CDR2 FYNNEI. The junction had 2 bases not matched to a gene; V was cut back by 4 bases and J by 2 bases. This CDR3 has 14 amino acids. It was with 60 Vbeta and 13 Jbeta primers that the PCR ran. TCRdb's table, derived via immunoSEQ multiplex PCR, lists solely in-frame clones and lacks some. The sample lists some 110,000 clones; roughly three quarters were seen once. Material for sequencing was PBMCs. This chain connects TRBV2 to TRBJ2-5; 9 nucleotides line up with TRBD2. This TCR derives from a young man in good health and CMV-seronegative. This CDR3 is CASSGLAGQETQYF. DNA of the CDR3: TGTGCCAGCAGTGGGCTAGCGGGGCAAGAGACCCAGTACTTC.